This T cell receptor (beta chain) was retrieved from a study of blood T cell repertoires in COVID-19. Original handling: Reference gene primer amplification yielded estimated nucleated cell counts. Sequencing was performed with immunoSEQ multiplex PCR; in TCRdb, only in-frame clones are kept and a portion is missing. D and trimming were read from the DNA, whereas the V and J calls and clone size are those reported in that table. Of some 80,000 clones listed, around 79% were seen once; the top ten hold 5.4%. V lost 0 bases to trimming and J lost 3 bases, with 24 bases between them. Germline V gives CDR1 LGHNA, CDR2 YSLEER. CDR3 length: 20 residues.

This receptor was taken from a woman of 80 years or more with active or convalescent COVID-19. Sample: peripheral blood. The genes are TRBV4-3 and TRBJ1-3; D uncertain. The CDR3 DNA follows: TGCGCCAGCAGCCAAGATCTTGGCGGCGGAATCTTTAACCTTGGAAACACCATATATTTT. Its protein product is CASSQDLGGGIFNLGNTIYF.